This T cell receptor (beta chain) was sequenced for a study of blood T cells in healthy people across ages. Broader study findings: Older age coincided with a roughly linear decline in TCR beta diversity per million T cells. PBMCs were not sorted, which prevented a conclusive comparison of naive versus antigen-experienced cells.

Through a sample-barcoded 5' primer and a J-beta primer mix, a second PCR was run for roughly 6 to 12 cycles. TCRdb re-called the 5' RACE reads through MiXCR, storing one row per CDR3 protein. The sample shows roughly 1,500,000 distinct CDR3 sequences, 30% to 40% of them seen only once. CDR3 length: 14 amino acids. Germline lookup yields CDR1 LGHNA and CDR2 YNFKEQ. Trimming cost V 0 bases and J 5 bases; bases outside gene matches: 4. The table lists this clonotype with many counts. The antigen is not known. The chain employs TRBV4-2 and TRBJ2-7; TRBD1 agrees at 7 bases. The sequenced sample was blood. The TCR comes from a woman aged 25 to 39 in good health. The CDR3 bases are TGTGCCAGCAGCCAAGACCAGGGGGAAAACGAGCAGTACTTC. Translated, it gives CASSQDQGENEQYF.